The 30 T cell receptor beta chains listed next were all sequenced from one sample in a study of CD8 T cells in ankylosing spondylitis. What these receptors recognize is not known. Study findings and constraints: Blood from ankylosing spondylitis patients appeared to carry a characteristic roughly eight-variant TCR beta motif.

TCRdb itself ran the 5' RACE reads through MiXCR, one entry per CDR3 protein. The sample records 450,000 to 550,000 distinct CDR3 sequences, approximately 5% being singletons. The specimen sequenced was blood, either unsorted or a sorted T cell fraction (not recorded which). The origin of the receptors is a male donor with ankylosing spondylitis.

This clonotype occurred many times. The V gene is TRBV29-1, the J gene TRBJ2-7; 8 positions agree with TRBD2. V lost 6 bases, J lost 0 bases, and 10 bases stayed unmatched. CDR1 SQVTM and CDR2 ANQGSEA come from the germline V gene. The CDR3 length is 15 residues. The DNA of the CDR3 is TGCAGCGTAAAACGGCGGGAGGTTTCCTCCTACGAGCAGTACTTC. Protein: CSVKRREVSSYEQYF.

This clonotype has at least ten counts. This chain joins TRBV5-5 and TRBJ2-3; D may match TRBD1 or TRBD2 (5 bases each). V was shortened by 4 bases and J by 5 bases, with 11 bases between the two germline ends. This CDR3 is built from 13 residues. CDR1 and CDR2 (germline): SGHKS, YYEKEE (reference sequence). The CDR3 nucleotides are TGTGCCAGCAGCATTGGGACGGGAGATACGCAGTATTTT. Translation: CASSIGTGDTQYF. Full variable domain (outside the CDR3, taken from reference TRBV5-5 and TRBJ2-3): DAGVTQSPTHLIKTRGQQVTLRCSPISGHKSVSWYQQVLGQGPQFIFQYYEKEERGRGNFPDRFSARQFPNYSSELNVNALLLGDSALYLCASSIGTGDTQYFGPGTRLTVL.

This clonotype was counted many times. The chain uses TRBV20-1 and TRBJ2-3; possibly TRBD1 for D (5 bases). Trimming stripped 0 bases from V and 0 bases from J, with 10 bases between. Germline V gene data show CDR1 as DFQATT and CDR2 as SNEGSKA (reference sequence). This CDR3 contains 15 residues. CDR3 bases: TGCAGTGCTAGAGATCTACAGGACAGCACAGATACGCAGTATTTT. Its protein product is CSARDLQDSTDTQYF.

This clonotype has a count of ten or more. CDR3 protein: CSARGTASYEQYF. CDR3 nucleotides: TGCAGTGCTAGAGGGACGGCCTCCTACGAGCAGTACTTC. J is TRBJ2-7 and V is TRBV20-1, with D unresolved. Germline V lookup: CDR1 DFQATT, CDR2 SNEGSKA (reference sequence). With 1 base removed from V and 0 bases from J, the gap between germline ends came to 7 bases. This CDR3 has 13 residues.

This clonotype was picked up many times. The rearrangement uses TRBV5-1 and TRBJ2-3, with 8 bases matching TRBD1. CDR3 length: 13 residues. Trimming cost V 2 bases and J 6 bases; bases outside gene matches: 2. Germline loops: CDR1 SGHRS, CDR2 YFSETQ. CDR3 loop: CASSFDRGDTQYF. The CDR3 DNA reads TGCGCCAGCAGCTTCGACAGGGGTGATACGCAGTATTTT. The whole variable domain, remainder taken from reference TRBV5-1 and TRBJ2-3, is KAGVTQTPRYLIKTRGQQVTLSCSPISGHRSVSWYQQTPGQGLQFLFEYFSETQRNKGNFPGRFSGRQFSNSRSEMNVSTLELGDSALYLCASSFDRGDTQYFGPGTRLTVL.

The rearrangement joins TRBV10-2 to TRBJ2-5; TRBD2 matches at 12 bases. This CDR3 contains 15 residues. After removal of 6 bases from V and 5 bases from J, the junction contained 7 bases not matched to a gene. Germline V lookup: CDR1 WSHSY, CDR2 SAAADI. The CDR3 DNA sequence: TGCGCCAGCAGCCAAGGACTAGCGGGAACGGAGACCCAGTACTTC. This sequence encodes CASSQGLAGTETQYF.

This clonotype was counted at least ten times. This sequence joins TRBV20-1 and TRBJ1-1; 7 bases map to TRBD1. J lost 2 bases, V lost 5 bases, and 5 bases had no gene match. The CDR3 has 13 amino acids. Germline V gives CDR1 DFQATT, CDR2 SNEGSKA (reference sequence). The CDR3 is CSALRDRNTEAFF. The CDR3 bases are TGCAGTGCTCTCCGGGACAGAAACACTGAAGCTTTCTTT.

This clonotype was seen many times. The chain couples TRBV7-2 to TRBJ1-2; a weak D match, TRBD1 (5 bases). The CDR3 covers 15 residues. Germline loops: CDR1 SGHTA, CDR2 FQGNSA. V lost 5 bases to trimming and J lost 8 bases, with 21 bases between them. The CDR3 bases are TGTGCCAGCAGCATACCGGGACCCGTCTTAGGGGGCTACACCTTC. Amino acids: CASSIPGPVLGGYTF.

The sample holds many counts of this clonotype. This rearrangement joins TRBV27 to TRBJ2-1, with unresolved D. The CDR3 extends over 15 amino acids. The V end was cut by 0 bases, the J end by 4 bases, with 10 bases between. CDR1 is MNHEY, CDR2 SMNVEV, per germline (reference sequence). This CDR3 reads CASSLSWWGYNEQFF. In DNA, the CDR3 is TGTGCCAGCAGTTTATCGTGGTGGGGATACAATGAGCAGTTCTTC.

At least ten counts were recorded for this clonotype. This sequence joins TRBV6-5 and TRBJ2-1, with 8 bases lining up with TRBD2. Unmatched junction bases numbered 16, after V lost 2 bases and J lost 7 bases. This CDR3 is built from 18 residues. From germline, CDR1 is MNHEY and CDR2 SVGAGI. The CDR3 loop is CASSYSGERESSVNEQFF. CDR3 bases: TGTGCCAGCAGTTACAGCGGAGAGCGGGAGAGTTCTGTGAATGAGCAGTTCTTC.

This clonotype was seen at least ten times. The gene calls are TRBV24-1 and TRBJ2-5, with D possibly TRBD1 on 5 matching bases. Germline V gene data show CDR1 as KGHDR and CDR2 as SFDVKD. The CDR3 is 14 residues long. V was shortened by 0 bases and J by 5 bases, with 9 bases between the two germline ends. The CDR3 DNA sequence: TGTGCCACCAGTGATTTGCACAGGTGGGAGACCCAGTACTTC. Residues: CATSDLHRWETQYF.

This clonotype has ten or more counts. V and J are TRBV15 and TRBJ1-5, with TRBD1 matching over 9 bases. V lost 5 bases and J lost 4; bases outside the gene matches: 6. The length of the CDR3 is 15 residues. Germline CDR1 reads LNHNV; CDR2 reads YYDKDF (reference sequence). CDR3 sequence: CATSGWDRVNQPQHF. The CDR3 DNA reads as TGTGCCACCAGCGGATGGGACAGGGTTAATCAGCCCCAGCATTTT.

In its sample, this clonotype was seen many times. The chain has TRBV4-1 and TRBJ2-1; D call uncertain. The V gene's germline CDR1 is MGHRA and CDR2 YSYEKL. CDR3 length: 13 residues. The V end lost 1 base, the J end lost 7 bases, and 8 bases lay between the germline ends. CDR3 protein: CASSQGRHNEQFF. The CDR3 DNA is TGCGCCAGCAGCCAAGGCAGACATAATGAGCAGTTCTTC.

This clonotype was observed a handful of times. The chain combines TRBV12-3 or TRBV12-4 with TRBJ2-2; TRBD2 matches at 7 bases. V shed 3 bases, J shed 5 bases, and the junction held 6 bases outside the gene matches. This CDR3 spans 15 amino acids. DNA for the CDR3: TGTGCCAGCAGTTTGCGGGGGATCCCGACCGGGGAGCTGTTTTTT. The encoded protein is CASSLRGIPTGELFF.

Many counts were recorded for this clonotype. This rearrangement joins TRBV5-1 to TRBJ2-3; 8 bases agree with TRBD1. This CDR3 contains 17 residues. Trimming at V came to 2 bases and at J to 2 bases, leaving 10 bases not matched to a gene. CDR1 SGHRS and CDR2 YFSETQ come from the germline V gene. The CDR3 sequence: CASSFQRQGKDTDTQYF. The CDR3 DNA is TGCGCCAGCAGCTTCCAACGACAGGGGAAAGACACAGATACGCAGTATTTT.

This clonotype was seen ten or more times. This chain links TRBV29-1 with TRBJ2-1; D call uncertain. The V gene lost 4 bases and the J gene lost 3 bases, with 13 bases spanning the gap. This CDR3 is 14 amino acids long. The germline V gene has CDR1 SQVTM and CDR2 ANQGSEA. CDR3 DNA sequence: TGCAGCGTTGTAGGGTCGATTCTCTACAATGAGCAGTTCTTC. It codes for CSVVGSILYNEQFF.

This clonotype was observed at least ten times. The chain combines TRBV6-6 with TRBJ2-7, with D hard to call. The V end lost 8 bases, the J end lost 6 bases, and 11 bases lay between the germline ends. Germline assignment: CDR1 MNHNY and CDR2 SVGAGI (reference sequence). CDR3 length equals 11 residues. CDR3 sequence: CASGRISEQYF. The CDR3 DNA sequence: TGTGCCAGCGGTCGAATTTCCGAGCAGTACTTC.

This clonotype was seen many times. V gene TRBV5-6 combines with J gene TRBJ1-5, with a tentative D call TRBD1 (5 bases). Looked up from germline, CDR1 is SGHDT and CDR2 is YYEEEE. CDR3 size: 12 residues. V was pared by 4 bases and J by 6 bases, with 8 bases between. The CDR3 DNA is TGTGCCAGCAGCGGGGCGGGTCAGCCCCAGCATTTT. It specifies CASSGAGQPQHF.

Many counts were recorded for this clonotype. The rearrangement joins TRBV6-5 to TRBJ1-2; TRBD1 agrees at 7 bases. Germline loops: CDR1 MNHEY, CDR2 SVGAGI. The CDR3 loop spans 14 amino acids. V trimming: 0 bases; J trimming: 4 bases; junction bases outside the gene matches: 2. DNA of the CDR3: TGTGCCAGCAGTTACTCGGGACAGCGCTATGGCTACACCTTC. Translation gives CASSYSGQRYGYTF.

The V call is TRBV7-9, the J call TRBJ2-1; D is uncertain. Germline CDR1 is SEHNR and CDR2 is FQNEAQ (reference sequence). This CDR3 has 12 residues. The V gene lost 7 bases and the J gene lost 0 bases, with 4 bases spanning the gap. This CDR3 is CASKNSYNEQFF. In DNA form, the CDR3 reads TGTGCCAGCAAGAACTCCTACAATGAGCAGTTCTTC.

This clonotype was seen many times. The V gene is TRBV12-3 or TRBV12-4, the J gene TRBJ2-3; D is perhaps TRBD2 (6 bases). The CDR3 length is 15 residues. Trimming removed 5 bases at V and 4 bases at J, with 16 bases between. The CDR3 sequence: CASSLGDGGADTQYF. The CDR3 DNA reads TGTGCCAGCAGTCTAGGGGACGGGGGAGCAGATACGCAGTATTTT.

This clonotype was observed many times. This chain joins TRBV7-2 and TRBJ2-7; D not resolved. V lost 3 bases and J lost 6, with 12 bases in between. There are 13 residues in the CDR3. Germline V CDR1 and CDR2: SGHTA, FQGNSA. CDR3 DNA: TGTGCCAGCAGCTTTGCCACGTTCCGCGAGCAGTACTTC. Translated, it gives CASSFATFREQYF. The whole variable domain, remainder taken from reference TRBV7-2 and TRBJ2-7, is GAGVSQSPSNKVTEKGKDVELRCDPISGHTALYWYRQSLGQGLEFLIYFQGNSAPDKSGLPSDRFSAERTGGSVSTLTIQRTQQEDSAVYLCASSFATFREQYFGPGTRLTVT.

This clonotype occurred a few times. V and J are TRBV7-2 and TRBJ1-4, with a weak D call TRBD1 (5 bases). V lost 5 bases to trimming and J lost 7 bases, with 14 bases between them. CDR1 is SGHTA, CDR2 FQGNSA, per germline. The CDR3 has 14 residues. This CDR3 reads CASSAGQGPEKLFF. The CDR3 bases are TGTGCCAGCAGCGCCGGGCAGGGACCTGAAAAACTGTTTTTT.

This clonotype was detected many times. The rearrangement uses TRBV12-3 or TRBV12-4 and TRBJ2-1; 8 nucleotides align to TRBD1. The CDR3 is 14 amino acids. J gave up 7 bases and V 7 bases, and 9 bases lay outside the gene matches. Here the CDR3 DNA reads TGTGCCAGCACCGCAGGGGGCGTCGGGAATGAGCAGTTCTTC. Residues: CASTAGGVGNEQFF.

This clonotype was observed at least ten times. This chain uses TRBV20-1 with TRBJ2-3, with a tentative D call TRBD2 (6 bases). CDR1 and CDR2 (germline): DFQATT, SNEGSKA (reference sequence). V was cut by 2 bases and J by 1 base, with 13 bases left in between. The CDR3 loop spans 15 amino acids. The CDR3 nucleotides are TGCAGTGCTAGAAATCCGGGAGAGGGCACAGATACGCAGTATTTT. As protein: CSARNPGEGTDTQYF.

This clonotype came up many times. The rearrangement links TRBV20-1 to TRBJ2-5; D is possibly TRBD2 (6 bases). The CDR3 is made up of 14 amino acids. Looked up from germline, CDR1 is DFQATT and CDR2 is SNEGSKA (reference sequence). Trimming pared 6 bases from V and 5 bases from J, leaving 19 bases between. The CDR3 region is CSAPNGRIGETQYF. For the CDR3, the DNA is TGCAGTGCCCCTAACGGGAGAATCGGTGAGACCCAGTACTTC.

The table lists this clonotype with many counts. The rearrangement joins TRBV18 to TRBJ2-5, with D unresolved. Germline V gene lookup returns CDR1 KGHSH and CDR2 LQKENI. CDR3 length: 12 residues. Trimming stripped 3 bases from V and 1 base from J, with 3 bases between. The DNA for the CDR3 is TGTGCCAGCTCACCGCCCCAAGAGACCCAGTACTTC. Protein sequence: CASSPPQETQYF. Supplemented by reference TRBV18 and TRBJ2-5, the full variable domain reads NAGVMQNPRHLVRRRGQEARLRCSPMKGHSHVYWYRQLPEEGLKFMVYLQKENIIDESGMPKERFSAEFPKEGPSILRIQQVVRGDSAAYFCASSPPQETQYFGPGTRLLVL.

The sample holds many counts of this clonotype. The CDR3 DNA is TGCGCCAGCAGCTTTTTGACAGGGGACACCGGGGAGCTGTTTTTT. Protein: CASSFLTGDTGELFF. This rearrangement joins TRBV5-1 to TRBJ2-2, with 8 bases that match TRBD1. The CDR3 contains 15 residues. In germline, CDR1 is SGHRS, CDR2 YFSETQ. V was clipped by 2 bases and J by 3 bases; unmatched bases: 3.

In this sample, this clonotype turned up a few times. The chain carries TRBV7-2 and TRBJ2-5; D tentatively reads TRBD1 or TRBD2 (5 bases each). This CDR3 contains 15 residues. Germline CDR1 and CDR2: SGHTA and FQGNSA. The V end was cut by 4 bases, the J end by 10 bases, with 22 bases between. CDR3 amino acids: CASSSSGLLALGQYF. CDR3 DNA: TGTGCCAGCAGCTCCTCAGGGTTGTTAGCGTTGGGCCAGTACTTC.

This clonotype has ten or more counts. The chain joins TRBV12-3 or TRBV12-4 to TRBJ2-3; either TRBD1 or TRBD2 may supply D (5 bases each). V lost 6 bases, J lost 2 bases, and 18 bases lay in between. CDR3 size: 16 residues. The CDR3 loop reads CASSAHGTVPTDTQYF. The CDR3 DNA reads as TGTGCCAGCAGCGCCCACGGGACCGTCCCCACAGATACGCAGTATTTT.